This is a list of T cell receptor beta chains from one sample in a study of CD8+CD57+ T cells in acquired aplastic anemia. TCRdb called the reads again in MiXCR, with one record for every CDR3 protein. Of roughly 260,000 distinct CDR3 sequences listed, about 44% are singletons. The sequenced material came from sorted CD4+, CD8+, or CD8+CD57+ T cells (not recorded which) from PBMCs. The origin of the receptors is a human donor with aplastic anemia. The CDR3 runs from the conserved cysteine through the conserved F or W. D genes are given only for firm matches. Some rows have no size entry. The others give once, few or many, or a class for an expanded clone.

V gene: TRBV5-5
J gene: TRBJ2-2
clone size: -
D gene: -
CDR3 DNA: TGTGCCAGCAGCTTGGGGGTCACGGGGGCTCGGACCGGGGAGCTGTTTTTT
CDR3 protein: CASSLGVTGARTGELFF

V gene: TRBV4-1
J gene: TRBJ2-7
clone size: many
D gene: -
CDR3 DNA: TGCGCCAGCAGCCATCCAGGGGCGGGCTACGAGCAGTACTTC
CDR3 protein: CASSHPGAGYEQYF

V gene: TRBV9
J gene: TRBJ1-4
clone size: -
D gene: -
CDR3 DNA: TGTGCCTGCACCGCGGGGTTCGATGAAAAACTGTTTTTT
CDR3 protein: CACTAGFDEKLFF

V gene: TRBV20-1
J gene: TRBJ2-2
clone size: many
D gene: TRBD2
CDR3 DNA: TGCAGTGCTAGAGCCCCCGGGACTAGCGCGAACACCGGGGAGCTGTTTTTT
CDR3 protein: CSARAPGTSANTGELFF

V gene: TRBV7-9
J gene: TRBJ2-2
clone size: many
D gene: -
CDR3 DNA: TGTGCCAGCAGCCCAAACGCAGGCGGGGAGCTGTTTTTT
CDR3 protein: CASSPNAGGELFF

V gene: TRBV6-2/TRBV6-3
J gene: TRBJ1-1
clone size: -
D gene: -
CDR3 DNA: TGTGCCAGCAGTTCTCGGAGGACTCAAGAGAACACTGAAGCTTTCTTT
CDR3 protein: CASSSRRTQENTEAFF

V gene: TRBV28
J gene: TRBJ2-7
clone size: few
D gene: -
CDR3 DNA: TGTGCCAGCAGCCCCCCGGGACGACAGCCCGAGCAGTACTTC
CDR3 protein: CASSPPGRQPEQYF

V gene: TRBV20-1
J gene: TRBJ1-1
clone size: -
D gene: -
CDR3 DNA: TGCAGTGCTCGGACACCAACTAGAGACACTGAAGCTTTCTTT
CDR3 protein: CSARTPTRDTEAFF

V gene: TRBV10-2
J gene: TRBJ1-1
clone size: -
D gene: -
CDR3 DNA: TGCGCCAGCTCTGCAGGGATGGCGGACACTGAAGCTTTCTTT
CDR3 protein: CASSAGMADTEAFF

V gene: TRBV11-2
J gene: TRBJ1-6
clone size: many
D gene: -
CDR3 DNA: TGTGCCAGCAGCACTCGCCCGGGGTCCCTTGATTCACCCCTCCACTTT
CDR3 protein: CASSTRPGSLDSPLHF

V gene: TRBV15
J gene: TRBJ1-4
clone size: -
D gene: TRBD1
CDR3 DNA: TGTGCCACCGGTAGAGGGGACAGCAGTGAAAAACTGTTTTTT
CDR3 protein: CATGRGDSSEKLFF

V gene: TRBV2
J gene: TRBJ2-3
clone size: -
D gene: TRBD2
CDR3 DNA: TGTGCCAGCACCTGGACTAGCAGCCACACAGGTACGCAGTATTTT
CDR3 protein: CASTWTSSHTGTQYF

V gene: TRBV3-1
J gene: TRBJ2-3
clone size: -
D gene: -
CDR3 DNA: TGTGCCAGCAGCCAAGCAGGGGCAAACACAGATACGCAGTATTTT
CDR3 protein: CASSQAGANTDTQYF

V gene: TRBV4-2
J gene: TRBJ2-1
clone size: few
D gene: TRBD2
CDR3 DNA: TGTGCCAGCAGCCAAGATTTGCGGGGGGGCCGCAATGAGCAGTTCTTC
CDR3 protein: CASSQDLRGGRNEQFF